Sequencing of this T cell receptor (beta chain) was carried out in a study of blood T cell repertoires in COVID-19. The wider study: COVID-19 samples collected from the United States, Italy and Spain covered acute and convalescent phases.

This CDR3 region has 12 residues. The germline V and J ends were trimmed by 6 bases and 11 bases, with 14 bases remaining between them. Germline values: CDR1 MDHEN, CDR2 SYDVKM. Per the original data handling: Amplified reference gene primers provided the basis for estimating nucleated cell counts. TCRdb's copy holds only in-frame clones and misses some; the assay was immunoSEQ multiplex PCR. That table furnishes V, J and clone size, whereas the DNA furnished D and trimming. This sample has 270,000 or so clones, with roughly 85% found just once. This receptor was identified in a human donor in a cohort sampled during active COVID-19. The sequenced sample was peripheral blood. This chain joins TRBV28 and TRBJ1-5; unclear D gene. CDR3 DNA sequence: TGTGCCAGCAGCCCGGCGGGCAGGTCCCAGCATTTT. Amino acid sequence: CASSPAGRSQHF.